This entry is about one T cell receptor (beta chain). The clone's antigen remains unknown. No base-level quality is on record; no much larger clone is a single base apart. The record originates from a study of tumor-infiltrating lymphocytes in localized non-small cell lung cancer (TCRdb year 2021). In terms of the full investigation: The cohort included patients whose samples were collected after neoadjuvant chemotherapy, as well as both smokers and never-smokers and several histologies. In total, the ICON cohort consisted of fewer than 190 surgical patients with localized non-small cell lung cancer who had their tumors resected. TCR sequencing was one of several integrated assays, alongside flow cytometry, multiplex immunofluorescence, RNA-seq, exome sequencing and proteomics, applied to the same patients. The paired tumor versus uninvolved lung comparison of immunoSEQ T-cell fraction included 45 to 65 patients. Each patient provided resected tumor tissue plus uninvolved lung tissue from the same patient, with the uninvolved lung tissue described as non-adjacent to the tumor.

The paper as a whole reports these results and caveats: Because assay coverage varied across patients depending on available tissue quantity, TCR sequencing was performed for only a subset of the cohort. Different pieces of the same tissue were used for different assays, so technical variation could not be separated from intratumor heterogeneity. In line with immunofluorescence CD3 counts, TCRbeta sequencing supported higher T cell infiltration in tumors compared with uninvolved lung tissue. The TCR-derived T-cell fraction showed no difference between the flow cytometry-defined immunotypes IM1 (good prognosis) and IM2 (poor prognosis).

Patient enrollment in ICON started in the first half of 2016, and the final patient was enrolled in 2018. From a subcohort of some 76 patients, fresh tumor and matched uninvolved tissue were collected for in-depth immune analyses, including TCR sequencing. DNA for TCR sequencing was isolated from bulk tissue, and no cell sorting was done. The T-cell fraction in tumor and uninvolved lung tissue was obtained from TCR sequencing using the immunoSEQ assay. As for the authors' bioinformatics: For survival analysis, patients were split into high (upper tertile) and low (lower two tertiles) T-cell fraction groups and compared by log-rank test. A signed-rank test was used to check for differences in T-cell fraction between paired tumor and uninvolved lung. TCRdb retrieved this table from immuneACCESS and kept in-frame rearrangements only. Not all clones are present; in checked studies, unresolved V genes account for under half, and no reason is known for the remainder. V and J calls and clone size are those listed in that table; D and trimming were worked out from the DNA. The sample yields several thousand clones; just over 65% were counted once. 17% of the sample lies in the top ten.

The germline V gene encodes CDR1 SGHDT and CDR2 YYEEEE. The CDR3 spans 15 residues, from the cysteine through the phenylalanine. CDR3 DNA only is kept here, 45 bases in frame from base 1. V is shortened by 4 bases, J by 0 bases, and the region joining them spans 12 bases. The sequence derives from a human donor with non-small cell lung cancer. The sequence links TRBV5-6 to TRBJ2-3; TRBD1 is a weak D gene call, 5 bases matching. Sequenced sample: uninvolved lung tissue not adjacent to the tumor. The CDR3 region has the sequence CASSQTGASTDTQYF. The nucleotide sequence is TGTGCCAGCAGCCAAACAGGAGCTAGCACAGATACGCAGTATTTT.